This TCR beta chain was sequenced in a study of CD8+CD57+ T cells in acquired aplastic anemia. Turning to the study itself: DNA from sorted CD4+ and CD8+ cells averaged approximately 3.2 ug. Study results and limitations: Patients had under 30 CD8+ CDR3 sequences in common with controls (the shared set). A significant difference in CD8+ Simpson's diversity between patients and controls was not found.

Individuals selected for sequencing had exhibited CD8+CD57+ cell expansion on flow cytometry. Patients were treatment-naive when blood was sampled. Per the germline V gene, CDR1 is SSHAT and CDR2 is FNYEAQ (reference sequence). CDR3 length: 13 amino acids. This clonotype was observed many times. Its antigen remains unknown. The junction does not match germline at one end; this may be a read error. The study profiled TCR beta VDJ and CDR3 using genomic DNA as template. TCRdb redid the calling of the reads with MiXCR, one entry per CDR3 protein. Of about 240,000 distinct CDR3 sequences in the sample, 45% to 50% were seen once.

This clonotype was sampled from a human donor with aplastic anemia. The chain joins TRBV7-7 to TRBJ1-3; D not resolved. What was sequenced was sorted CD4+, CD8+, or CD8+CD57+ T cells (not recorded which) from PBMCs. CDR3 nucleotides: TGTGCTAGCAGCTTAAATCACGGAAACACCATATATTTT. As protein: CASSLNHGNTIYF. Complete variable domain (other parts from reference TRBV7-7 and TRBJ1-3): GAGVSQSPRYKVTKRGQDVTLRCDPISSHATLYWYQQALGQGPEFLTYFNYEAQPDKSGLPSDRFSAERPEGSISTLTIQRTEQRDSAMYRCASSLNHGNTIYFGEGSWLTVV.